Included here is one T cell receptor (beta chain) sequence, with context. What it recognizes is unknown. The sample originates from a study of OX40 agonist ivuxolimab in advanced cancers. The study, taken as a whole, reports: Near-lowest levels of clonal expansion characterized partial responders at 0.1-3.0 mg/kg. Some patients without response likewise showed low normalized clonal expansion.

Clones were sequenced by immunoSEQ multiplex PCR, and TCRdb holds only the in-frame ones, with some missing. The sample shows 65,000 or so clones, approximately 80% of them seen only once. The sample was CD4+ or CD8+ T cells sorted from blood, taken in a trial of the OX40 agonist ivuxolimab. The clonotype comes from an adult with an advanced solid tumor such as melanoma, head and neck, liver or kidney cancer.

In DNA, the CDR3 is TGTGCCAGCAGCTTAACGGGGAAAGACTATGGCTACACCTTC. Translating it yields CASSLTGKDYGYTF. The chain employs TRBV5-4 and TRBJ1-2; D is unclear. The CDR3 sequence is 14 residues long. V lost 2 bases and J 3 bases, leaving 11 bases between the germline ends. Germline V lookup: CDR1 SGHNT, CDR2 YYREEE (reference sequence).